Below, 25 T cell receptor beta chains from the same sample are listed, as sequenced in a study of blood T cell repertoires in COVID-19. Repertoires were generated with immunoSEQ multiplex PCR, while TCRdb's copy carries only in-frame clones and drops some. The sample contains 400,000 or so clones, 80% to 90% of which appear only once. Material for sequencing was PBMCs or T cells enriched from blood (not recorded which). The receptors here all came from a man aged 30-40 years who had recovered from COVID-19.

The gene calls are TRBV27 and TRBJ1-1; the D is unclear. The CDR3 has 13 amino acids. The V end lost 7 bases, the J end lost 4 bases, and 13 bases lay between the germline ends. Germline values: CDR1 MNHEY, CDR2 SMNVEV (reference sequence). The CDR3 DNA sequence: TGTGCCAGCATACCCTTGAGGGCCACTGAAGCTTTCTTT. This sequence encodes CASIPLRATEAFF.

This clone was picked up one time. The chain uses TRBV9 and TRBJ1-1; D remains ambiguous. V was clipped by 4 bases and J by 2 bases, with 6 bases between them. The germline V gene encodes CDR1 SGDLS and CDR2 YYNGEE. The CDR3 spans 12 residues. CDR3 DNA sequence: TGTGCCAGCAGCCCTATCAACACTGAAGCTTTCTTT. It yields the protein CASSPINTEAFF.

CDR3 amino acids: CASSSLTGIYGYTF. CDR3 nucleotides: TGTGCCAGCAGCTCCTTGACAGGGATCTATGGCTACACCTTC. V gene TRBV11-2 combines with J gene TRBJ1-2, with 7 bases fitting TRBD1. Per the germline V gene, CDR1 is SGHAT and CDR2 is FQNNGV. The CDR3 covers 14 residues. The V and J ends lost 4 bases and 4 bases, in that order; junction bases with no gene match: 6.

This clone was detected only once. This chain joins TRBV27 and TRBJ1-4; the D gene is possibly TRBD1 (6 bases). Trimming left V 6 bases short and J 3 bases short, with 14 bases between. Germline V gene sequence: CDR1 MNHEY, CDR2 SMNVEV (reference sequence). The length of the CDR3 is 15 residues. The CDR3, as DNA: TGTGCCAGCAGCACTCAGGGGTTGGCTAATGAAAAACTGTTTTTT. This translates into CASSTQGLANEKLFF.

The rearrangement links TRBV5-5 to TRBJ2-7; D is perhaps TRBD1 (5 bases). The CDR3 contains 12 residues. V was cut by 5 bases and J by 2 bases, with 8 bases left in between. Germline loops: CDR1 SGHKS, CDR2 YYEKEE (reference sequence). This CDR3 reads CASRLGPYEQYF. The CDR3 region has the DNA TGTGCCAGCAGACTGGGGCCCTACGAGCAGTACTTC. The variable domain in full, completed from reference TRBV5-5 and TRBJ2-7, reads DAGVTQSPTHLIKTRGQQVTLRCSPISGHKSVSWYQQVLGQGPQFIFQYYEKEERGRGNFPDRFSARQFPNYSSELNVNALLLGDSALYLCASRLGPYEQYFGPGTRLTVT.

V gene TRBV7-2 combines with J gene TRBJ2-1; TRBD2 agrees at 9 bases. Germline V CDR1 and CDR2: SGHTA, FQGNSA. V dropped 0 bases and J dropped 7; count of bases not matched to a gene: 7. CDR3 length equals 16 residues. The CDR3 sequence is CASSLAGSGSGNEQFF. The CDR3 DNA reads TGTGCCAGCAGCTTAGCGGGTAGCGGGAGTGGAAATGAGCAGTTCTTC.

As for this clone: Other nucleotide sequences from this sample produce the same CDR3. The chain recombines TRBV28 with TRBJ1-2; TRBD1 aligns across 7 bases. This CDR3 is 15 amino acids long. V lost 2 bases, J lost 1 base, and 4 bases stayed unmatched. CDR1 is MDHEN, CDR2 SYDVKM, per germline. This chain's CDR3 is CASSLGGQSNYGYTF. CDR3 DNA: TGTGCCAGCAGTTTAGGGGGACAGAGTAACTATGGCTACACCTTC.

CDR3 nucleotides: TGTGCCAGCAGTTTGCCTGGGACAGCCTATGGCTACACCTTC. Its protein is CASSLPGTAYGYTF. The chain couples TRBV28 to TRBJ1-2; 7 nucleotides align to TRBD1. This CDR3 is built from 14 residues. V lost 3 bases to trimming and J lost 4 bases; unmatched junction nucleotides: 5. Germline V gene data show CDR1 as MDHEN and CDR2 as SYDVKM.

This chain links TRBV5-1 with TRBJ2-3, with D perhaps TRBD2 (7 bases). The germline CDR1 and CDR2 sequences are SGHRS and YFSETQ. CDR3 size: 14 residues. Trimming left V 4 bases short and J 2 bases short, with 11 bases between. CDR3 sequence (DNA): TGCGCCAGCAGCACGGGGGGCAACACAGATACGCAGTATTTT. This translates into CASSTGGNTDTQYF.

This chain links TRBV6-5 with TRBJ2-1; D unresolved. The CDR3 consists of 13 residues. Germline V CDR1 and CDR2: MNHEY, SVGAGI. V gave up 4 bases and J gave up 10 bases, with 14 bases separating them. The CDR3 spells CASSLLFRGEQFF. CDR3 DNA: TGTGCCAGCAGTTTACTCTTCAGAGGAGAGCAGTTCTTC.

This clone has just one count. The chain links TRBV19 to TRBJ1-2; a possible D gene is TRBD1 (6 bases). The CDR3 sequence is 13 residues long. V was trimmed by 7 bases and J by 4 bases, leaving 13 bases between them. The V gene's germline CDR1 is LNHDA and CDR2 SQIVND (reference sequence). The CDR3 bases are TGTGCCAGTAAGGAGACAGGTATCTATGGCTACACCTTC. It yields the protein CASKETGIYGYTF.

The chain is built from TRBV4-2 and TRBJ2-2; D remains ambiguous. V dropped 3 bases and J dropped 3 bases, with 11 bases sitting between them. Germline CDR1 LGHNA, CDR2 YNFKEQ. The CDR3 totals 15 residues. The CDR3: CASSHVSEYTGELFF. The CDR3, as DNA: TGTGCCAGCAGCCACGTCAGCGAATACACCGGGGAGCTGTTTTTT.

The J gene is TRBJ1-5, the V gene TRBV19, with TRBD1 identical over 7 bases. Germline CDR1 is LNHDA and CDR2 is SQIVND (reference sequence). V dropped 4 bases and J dropped 6; count of bases not matched to a gene: 12. This CDR3 comprises 16 residues. CDR3 region: CASSKGDRAVGQPQHF. CDR3 DNA sequence: TGTGCCAGTAGTAAAGGAGACAGGGCCGTAGGTCAGCCCCAGCATTTT.

The chain combines TRBV28 with TRBJ1-2; D gene uncertain. The CDR3 length is 15 residues. Germline CDR1 is MDHEN and CDR2 is SYDVKM. Deletions cut 5 bases from V and 8 bases from J, with 21 bases between. CDR3 sequence reads: CASSPALIYVRGYTF. The CDR3 DNA is TGTGCCAGCAGTCCAGCGCTCATATACGTCCGGGGCTACACCTTC.

This chain connects TRBV5-8 to TRBJ2-5; 11 nucleotides agree with TRBD1. The CDR3 extends over 15 amino acids. V lost 3 bases and J lost 4; bases outside the gene matches: 5. Germline V CDR1 and CDR2: SGHTS, YDEGEE. In DNA, the CDR3 is TGTGCCAGCAGCTCCCGGACAGGGGGCTTAGAGACCCAGTACTTC. Translation gives CASSSRTGGLETQYF.

The rearrangement joins TRBV14 to TRBJ2-7; 8 bases align to TRBD1. The CDR3 is made up of 15 amino acids. CDR1 and CDR2 from the germline V gene are SGHDN and FVKESK. The V and J ends lost 4 bases and 3 bases, in that order; junction bases with no gene match: 8. DNA for the CDR3: TGTGCCAGCAGCCTCCGGAACAGGGGGGACTACGAGCAGTACTTC. This gives the protein CASSLRNRGDYEQYF.

V usage is TRBV27 and J usage is TRBJ2-7, with D possibly being TRBD1 (6 bases). The germline V gene has CDR1 MNHEY and CDR2 SMNVEV (reference sequence). There are 13 residues in the CDR3. The V gene lost 6 bases and the J gene lost 2 bases, with 11 bases spanning the gap. The CDR3 DNA is TGTGCCAGCAGCCCACACAGGGCCTACGAGCAGTACTTC. It encodes CASSPHRAYEQYF.

The chain combines TRBV7-2 with TRBJ2-5; 7 bases agree with TRBD1. V dropped 3 bases and J dropped 1; count of bases not matched to a gene: 5. This CDR3 spans 15 amino acids. Germline loops: CDR1 SGHTA, CDR2 FQGNSA. The CDR3 DNA reads TGTGCCAGCAGCTTCCGGGACAGAGTCCAAGAGACCCAGTACTTC. It translates to CASSFRDRVQETQYF.

This chain links TRBV18 with TRBJ2-5; D possibly corresponds to TRBD2 (6 bases). CDR1 KGHSH and CDR2 LQKENI come from the germline V gene. The CDR3 has 15 residues. V dropped 4 bases and J dropped 3 bases, with 15 bases sitting between them. CDR3 DNA: TGTGCCAGCTCACTCACCGGCGGGGTCAAAGAGACCCAGTACTTC. Amino acid sequence: CASSLTGGVKETQYF.

The genes are TRBV25-1 and TRBJ1-2, with D tentatively TRBD1 (5 bases). Germline lookup yields CDR1 MGHDK and CDR2 SYGVNS. Trimming pared 4 bases from V and 5 bases from J, leaving 8 bases between. The length of the CDR3 is 12 residues. The chain's CDR3 is CASSGQGYGYTF. The CDR3 region has the DNA TGTGCCAGCAGTGGGCAGGGATATGGCTACACCTTC.

This clone was seen only once. The chain carries TRBV7-2 and TRBJ2-7; D unclear. The CDR3 length is 13 residues. Trimming left V 5 bases short and J 2 bases short, with 10 bases between. Germline CDR1 and CDR2: SGHTA and FQGNSA. The CDR3 is CASSHDGAYEQYF. CDR3 in DNA: TGTGCCAGCAGCCATGACGGAGCCTACGAGCAGTACTTC.

The chain joins TRBV11-2 to TRBJ1-4; no reliable D call. The CDR3 is made up of 17 amino acids. Per germline, CDR1 SGHAT and CDR2 FQNNGV. The V and J ends lost 5 bases and 1 base respectively, with 17 bases between them. The CDR3 DNA sequence: TGTGCCAGCAGCGGAAGAGGGCCGGGAGGAACTAATGAAAAACTGTTTTTT. It encodes CASSGRGPGGTNEKLFF.

The V and J genes are TRBV20-1 and TRBJ1-1, with D possibly TRBD1 on 5 matching bases. In germline, CDR1 is DFQATT, CDR2 SNEGSKA (reference sequence). Deletions cut 3 bases from V and 5 bases from J, with 13 bases between. This CDR3 comprises 13 residues. This CDR3 is CSASKGLGTEAFF. CDR3 nucleotide sequence: TGCAGTGCTAGTAAGGGGCTAGGGACTGAAGCTTTCTTT.

The V gene is TRBV30, the J gene TRBJ1-5, with unresolved D. Germline V lookup: CDR1 GTSNPN, CDR2 SVGIG (reference sequence). The CDR3 has 13 amino acids. The germline V and J ends were trimmed by 2 bases and 2 bases, with 7 bases remaining between them. The CDR3 nucleotides are TGTGCCTGGAGTTTGGGAGGCAATCAGCCCCAGCATTTT. The encoded protein is CAWSLGGNQPQHF. Combining the CDR3 with reference TRBV30 and TRBJ1-5 gives the whole variable domain SQTIHQWPATLVQPVGSPLSLECTVEGTSNPNLYWYRQAAGRGLQLLFYSVGIGQISSEVPQNLSASRPQDRQFILSSKKLLLSDSGFYLCAWSLGGNQPQHFGDGTRLSIL.

This clone has a single count. The chain joins TRBV19 to TRBJ1-4, with D hard to call. The germline V and J ends were trimmed by 5 bases and 7 bases, with 11 bases remaining between them. The CDR3 has 13 amino acids. In germline, CDR1 is LNHDA, CDR2 SQIVND (reference sequence). The CDR3 DNA sequence: TGTGCCAGTAGTCAGACGACGGGTGAAAAACTGTTTTTT. Protein product: CASSQTTGEKLFF.